Below are 18 T cell receptor beta chains sequenced from a single sample in a study of T cell responses to AZD1222 COVID-19 vaccine. Sequencing was performed with immunoSEQ multiplex PCR; in TCRdb, only in-frame clones are kept and a portion is missing. Among more than 95,000 clones, roughly nine tenths were seen once, and the ten largest hold 6.5% to 9.5%. Sequencing was performed on peripheral blood, taken on day 0 of AZD1222 vaccination. The receptors originated from an adult in good health.

The V and J genes are TRBV27 and TRBJ2-2; D gene unclear. V was clipped by 3 bases and J by 0 bases, with 11 bases between them. Germline V CDR1 and CDR2: MNHEY, SMNVEV (reference sequence). The CDR3 spans 16 residues. In DNA, the CDR3 is TGTGCCAGCAGTTTCATCGCTTTCGCGAACACCGGGGAGCTGTTTTTT. Protein sequence: CASSFIAFANTGELFF.

This chain uses TRBV27 with TRBJ1-6; TRBD1 is a possible D gene (6 bases). This CDR3 region has 14 residues. Germline V gene lookup returns CDR1 MNHEY and CDR2 SMNVEV (reference sequence). Trimming stripped 9 bases from V and 6 bases from J, with 15 bases between. In DNA, the CDR3 is TGTGCCAGTCATGGAACAGGGCGTAATTCACCCCTCCACTTT. It is translated as CASHGTGRNSPLHF.

The V and J genes are TRBV27 and TRBJ1-2; maybe TRBD1 (5 bases). CDR3 size: 13 residues. In germline, CDR1 is MNHEY, CDR2 SMNVEV (reference sequence). The ends were cut back, 5 bases at V and 1 base at J, with 8 bases in the middle. The DNA for the CDR3 is TGTGCCAGCAGTGATGACAGTAACTATGGCTACACCTTC. Protein: CASSDDSNYGYTF.

CDR3 coding DNA: TGCGCCAGCACCAAGGCCCTGTTAGCTGCCCAAGAGACCCAGTACTTC. Protein product: CASTKALLAAQETQYF. The chain is built from TRBV10-2 and TRBJ2-5; D ambiguous. Trimming left V 7 bases short and J 1 base short, with 19 bases between. Germline V CDR1 and CDR2: WSHSY, SAAADI. The length of the CDR3 is 16 residues.

The chain uses TRBV21-1 and TRBJ2-1; the D call in the table, TRBD1, was not verified against the DNA. TRBV21-1 is a documented pseudogene. The CDR3 is made up of 11 amino acids. This CDR3 is CVEDSYNEQFF. The CDR3 nucleotides are TGTGTCGAGGACAGCTACAATGAGCAGTTCTTC.

The sample holds one count of this clone. The chain joins TRBV7-3 to TRBJ2-1, with 7 bases matching TRBD1. Germline V gene lookup returns CDR1 SGHTA and CDR2 FQGTGA. J was trimmed by 5 bases and V by 5 bases; bases with no gene match: 6. The CDR3 sequence is 14 residues long. The CDR3 loop reads CASSLAGTDNEQFF. CDR3 nucleotides: TGTGCCAGCAGCCTTGCCGGGACAGACAATGAGCAGTTCTTC.

This chain links TRBV5-6 with TRBJ1-2; 7 nucleotides match TRBD1. This CDR3 has 14 amino acids. The V and J ends lost 2 bases and 3 bases, in that order; junction bases with no gene match: 4. Germline values: CDR1 SGHDT, CDR2 YYEEEE. The CDR3 DNA sequence: TGTGCCAGCAGCTTCCAGGGGGTGGACTATGGCTACACCTTC. Encoded protein: CASSFQGVDYGYTF.

As regards this clone: Other DNA variants within this sample encode the same CDR3. V gene TRBV6-5 combines with J gene TRBJ1-5; tentative D call: TRBD1 (5 bases). Germline V CDR1 and CDR2: MNHEY, SVGAGI. The CDR3 contains 12 residues. V was shortened by 8 bases and J by 6 bases, with 11 bases between the two germline ends. CDR3 sequence: CASSRGGQPQHF. In nucleotides, the CDR3 is TGTGCCAGCTCAAGGGGAGGTCAGCCCCAGCATTTT.

The J gene is TRBJ1-1, the V gene TRBV5-1, with D unresolved. Germline CDR1 reads SGHRS; CDR2 reads YFSETQ. The CDR3 covers 15 residues. The V gene lost 4 bases and the J gene lost 3 bases, with 16 bases spanning the gap. CDR3 bases: TGCGCCAGCAGCGATGAGAAGGAGCTACACACTGAAGCTTTCTTT. Its translation is CASSDEKELHTEAFF.

The rearrangement links TRBV24-1 to TRBJ2-7, with D maybe TRBD1 (5 bases). Germline CDR1 reads KGHDR; CDR2 reads SFDVKD. CDR3 length: 14 residues. With 4 bases removed from V and 2 bases from J, the gap between germline ends came to 11 bases. The CDR3 protein is CATSERTKAYEQYF. The CDR3, as DNA: TGTGCCACCAGTGAGAGGACAAAAGCCTACGAGCAGTACTTC.

The chain joins TRBV25-1 to TRBJ1-2, with D maybe TRBD1 (6 bases). Germline V gene data show CDR1 as MGHDK and CDR2 as SYGVNS. The CDR3 is 14 residues long. Between the trimmed V and J ends, which lost 3 bases and 5 bases, there was a span of 13 bases. CDR3 in amino acids: CASSDSGTTYGYTF. DNA for the CDR3: TGTGCCAGCAGTGACTCCGGGACAACTTATGGCTACACCTTC.

The genes are TRBV28 and TRBJ1-2, with D possibly being TRBD1 (6 bases). CDR1 is MDHEN and CDR2 is SYDVKM in the germline V gene. The CDR3 loop spans 15 amino acids. V was pared by 6 bases and J by 3 bases, with 17 bases between. The CDR3 loop is CASSRGGGRDYGYTF. In DNA, the CDR3 is TGTGCCAGCAGCCGAGGAGGGGGGAGGGACTATGGCTACACCTTC.

V and J are TRBV18 and TRBJ1-5; the match to TRBD1 covers 10 bases. CDR3 size: 16 residues. V was clipped by 2 bases and J by 1 base; unmatched bases: 2. Germline-derived CDR1 and CDR2 are KGHSH and LQKENI. CDR3 sequence: CASSPGQGGSNQPQHF. CDR3 DNA sequence: TGTGCCAGCTCACCAGGACAGGGGGGAAGCAATCAGCCCCAGCATTTT.

Sample share makes this clone medium-sized (0.01 to 0.1%). V usage is TRBV1 and J usage is TRBJ2-3. TRBV1 is reported as a pseudogene. The CDR3 spans 13 residues. CDR3 in amino acids: CTSSQTQSSTQYF. The CDR3 DNA is TGCACCAGCAGCCAAACCCAGAGTAGTACGCAGTATTTT.

V gene TRBV7-9 combines with J gene TRBJ1-5; TRBD1 is a possible D gene (5 bases). The germline CDR1 and CDR2 sequences are SEHNR and FQNEAQ (reference sequence). The V and J ends lost 1 base and 0 bases respectively, with 7 bases between them. This CDR3 is built from 15 residues. The CDR3: CASSLGGGSNQPQHF. The CDR3 nucleotides are TGTGCCAGCAGCTTAGGGGGCGGTAGCAATCAGCCCCAGCATTTT.

The chain's CDR3 is CASRSSIYEQYF. The CDR3 coding sequence is TGTGCCAGCAGGTCTTCGATCTACGAGCAGTACTTC. The chain has TRBV28 and TRBJ2-7; D is undetermined. V lost 6 bases to trimming and J lost 3 bases, with 9 bases between them. The CDR3 spans 12 residues. Germline V CDR1 and CDR2: MDHEN, SYDVKM.

This clone turned up a few times. The chain is built from TRBV5-4 and TRBJ2-1; no definite D call. This CDR3 is 13 amino acids long. V shed 6 bases and J shed 7 bases, with 14 bases lying between them. Per the germline V gene, CDR1 is SGHNT and CDR2 is YYREEE (reference sequence). The CDR3, as DNA: TGTGCCAGCACCTCGACCACCTCAAATGAGCAGTTCTTC. Translated: CASTSTTSNEQFF. Full variable domain (remainder filled in from reference TRBV5-4 and TRBJ2-1): ETGVTQSPTHLIKTRGQQVTLRCSSQSGHNTVSWYQQALGQGPQFIFQYYREEENGRGNFPPRFSGLQFPNYSSELNVNALELDDSALYLCASTSTTSNEQFFGPGTRLTVL.

The chain uses TRBV19 and TRBJ2-1; D ambiguous. With 7 bases removed from V and 0 bases from J, the gap between germline ends came to 7 bases. CDR3 length: 13 residues. Germline assignment: CDR1 LNHDA and CDR2 SQIVND (reference sequence). The CDR3 DNA follows: TGTGCCAGTACGCGAAGCTCCTACAATGAGCAGTTCTTC. As protein: CASTRSSYNEQFF.